Detailed here is one T cell receptor (beta chain). The antigen is not known. Germline is not matched at one junction end, which may reflect a read error. The source of the sample is a study of cytomegalovirus exposure and HLA in healthy donors. Study outcomes and limitations: The listing of roughly 160 TCR beta chains classed them as cytomegalovirus-associated.

In the PCR, 60 Vbeta and 13 Jbeta primers were used. Some clones are missing from TCRdb's copy, which holds only in-frame ones; the method was immunoSEQ multiplex PCR. Of nearly 95,000 clones in the sample, approximately 63% were seen once. This CDR3 spans 12 amino acids. CDR1 SEHNR and CDR2 FQNEAQ come from the germline V gene (reference sequence). The rearrangement uses TRBV7-9 and TRBJ2-1; no firm D call. This TCR was sampled from a woman aged 30 to 39 in good health and CMV-seronegative. Sequencing was done on a sample of PBMCs. CDR3 bases: TGTTCCAGCAGCCTTTCCTACAATGAGCAGTTCTTC. This codes for CSSSLSYNEQFF. Combining the CDR3 with reference TRBV7-9 and TRBJ2-1 gives the whole variable domain DTGVSQNPRHKITKRGQNVTFRCDPISEHNRLYWYRQTLGQGPEFLTYFQNEAQLEKSRLLSDRFSAERPKGSFSTLEIQRTEQGDSAMYLCSSSLSYNEQFFGPGTRLTVL.